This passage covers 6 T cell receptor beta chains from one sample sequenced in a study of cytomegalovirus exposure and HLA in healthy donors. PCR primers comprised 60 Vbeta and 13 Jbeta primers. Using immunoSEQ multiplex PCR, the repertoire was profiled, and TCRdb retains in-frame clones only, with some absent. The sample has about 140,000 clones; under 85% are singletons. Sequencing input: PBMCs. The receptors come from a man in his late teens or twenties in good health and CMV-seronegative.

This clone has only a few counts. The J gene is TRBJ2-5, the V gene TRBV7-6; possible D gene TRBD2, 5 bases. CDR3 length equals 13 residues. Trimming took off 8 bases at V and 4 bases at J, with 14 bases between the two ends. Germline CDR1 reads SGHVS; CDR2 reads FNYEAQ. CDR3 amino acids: CASRSLGRETQYF. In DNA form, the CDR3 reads TGTGCCAGCCGGAGTCTAGGGAGAGAGACCCAGTACTTC.

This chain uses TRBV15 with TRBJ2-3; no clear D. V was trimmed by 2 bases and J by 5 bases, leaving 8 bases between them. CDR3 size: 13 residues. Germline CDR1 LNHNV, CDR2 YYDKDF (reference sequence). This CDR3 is CATSRSGKDTQYF. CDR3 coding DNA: TGTGCCACCAGCAGATCGGGTAAAGATACGCAGTATTTT.

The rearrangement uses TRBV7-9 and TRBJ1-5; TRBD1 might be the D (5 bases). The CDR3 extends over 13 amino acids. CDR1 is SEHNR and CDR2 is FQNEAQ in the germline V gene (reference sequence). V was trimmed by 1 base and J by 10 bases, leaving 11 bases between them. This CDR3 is CASSLGQGRPQHF. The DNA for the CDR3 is TGTGCCAGCAGCTTAGGGCAGGGCCGACCCCAGCATTTT. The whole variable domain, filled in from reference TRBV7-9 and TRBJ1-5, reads DTGVSQNPRHKITKRGQNVTFRCDPISEHNRLYWYRQTLGQGPEFLTYFQNEAQLEKSRLLSDRFSAERPKGSFSTLEIQRTEQGDSAMYLCASSLGQGRPQHFGDGTRLSIL.

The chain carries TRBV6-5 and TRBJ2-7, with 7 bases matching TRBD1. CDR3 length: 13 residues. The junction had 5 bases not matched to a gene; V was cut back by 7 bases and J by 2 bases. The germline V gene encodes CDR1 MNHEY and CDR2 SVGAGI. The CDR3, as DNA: TGTGCCAGCAATCCCGGGACAGCCTACGAGCAGTACTTC. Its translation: CASNPGTAYEQYF.

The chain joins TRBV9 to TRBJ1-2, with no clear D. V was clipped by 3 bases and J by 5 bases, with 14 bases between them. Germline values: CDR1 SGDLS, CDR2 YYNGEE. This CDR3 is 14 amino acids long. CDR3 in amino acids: CASSEAGGSYGYTF. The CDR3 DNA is TGTGCCAGCAGCGAAGCTGGAGGTTCGTATGGCTACACCTTC. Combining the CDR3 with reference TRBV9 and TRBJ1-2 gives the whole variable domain DSGVTQTPKHLITATGQRVTLRCSPRSGDLSVYWYQQSLDQGLQFLIQYYNGEERAKGNILERFSAQQFPDLHSELNLSSLELGDSALYFCASSEAGGSYGYTFGSGTRLTVV.

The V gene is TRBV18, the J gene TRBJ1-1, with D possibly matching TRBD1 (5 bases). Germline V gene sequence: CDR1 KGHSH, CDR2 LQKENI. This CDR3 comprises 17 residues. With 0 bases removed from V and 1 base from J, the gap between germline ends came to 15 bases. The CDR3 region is CASSPPGAGPSNTEAFF. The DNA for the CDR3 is TGTGCCAGCTCACCACCCGGTGCAGGGCCATCGAACACTGAAGCTTTCTTT.